A single TCR beta chain is shown here with its context. Its antigen is currently not known. The input lacks base qualities; no much larger clone sits a single base away. Sequencing was performed on an Illumina HiSeq 1500. TCRdb applied fastp at Q25 and MiXCR to the public reads, then kept only in-frame beta chains. Rows are unified per CDR3 protein, each entry keeping the most common DNA and genes. In this sample the table shows about 740,000 distinct CDR3 sequences, roughly 36% of which occur a single time. The ten biggest clones cover more than 2.5% of the sample. Taken from the germline V gene, the CDR1 and CDR2 loops are MGHRA and YSYEKL. The CDR3 runs 15 amino acids, cysteine and phenylalanine included. Kept here is only the CDR3 DNA, which spans 45 bases and is read in frame from base 1. At the junction V is shortened by 1 base and J by 2 bases, with 12 bases in between. These data originate in a study of T cell repertoires in cytomegalovirus infection (dated by TCRdb to the late 2010s). For the study in its entirety: Donor HLA type was relevant to the analysis, as public TCR beta signatures indicated carriage of CMV infection together with the matching HLA type. Broad study findings and their caveats: The ex vivo response was dominated by HLA-C-restricted CMV-specific TCR beta clonotypes, which also provided the single most frequent clonotype in two of eight donors. Carriers of CMV infection plus the relevant HLA type were discriminated by the cumulative frequency of public TCR beta family members in the study cohort and in an independent approximately 340-donor cohort.

Specimen: PBMCs. Here the chain combines TRBV4-1 and TRBJ2-7, with the D gene possibly TRBD1 or TRBD2, each one fitting 5 bases. This clonotype originated in a human donor in good health (CMV status not recorded). Some clones in this sample may be carry-over from other donors' samples. The CDR3 here reads CASSQVSGTAYEQYF. Here is the DNA: TGCGCCAGCAGCCAAGTTTCCGGGACGGCCTACGAGCAGTACTTC.